This entry concerns a single T cell receptor beta chain. The antigen remains unidentified. This sample was included in a study of T cell repertoires in cytomegalovirus infection. For the study at large: Recently identified HLA-C-restricted CMV epitopes and well-studied HLA-B-restricted CMV epitopes were used by the study. It was the public TCR beta signatures that indicated both CMV infection and matching HLA type. Whole-study findings and limits: Carriers of CMV plus the relevant HLA were identified by cumulative public TCR beta family frequency. In two of eight donors, the top clonotype was HLA-C-restricted CMV-specific.

One entry per CDR3 protein results from TCRdb running MiXCR on the reads. This table has 830,000 or so distinct CDR3 sequences, around a third appearing once. The CDR3 length is 15 residues. Germline V gene data show CDR1 as DFQATT and CDR2 as SNEGSKA (reference sequence). V dropped 0 bases and J dropped 2 bases, with 12 bases sitting between them. The sequence was collected from a human donor in good health (CMV status not recorded). Some clones in this sample may be carry-over from other donors' samples. J is TRBJ2-3 and V is TRBV20-1; D tentatively fits TRBD1 or TRBD2 (5 bases each). The sequenced sample was cultured CD8+ T cells from PBMCs, obtained from culture after CMV antigen stimulation. The CDR3 coding sequence is TGCAGTGCTAGAGAGATCGGGACCCCCACAGATACGCAGTATTTT. Its protein is CSAREIGTPTDTQYF.